This section outlines one TCR beta chain sequence together with its context. One end of the junction does not line up with germline, which may come from a read error. Combining a sample-barcoded 5' primer with a J-beta primer mix, a second PCR ran for about 6 to 11 cycles. Each cDNA molecule received a tag from a template-switch adaptor that had 12 random nucleotides. TCRdb fed the 5' RACE reads into MiXCR, producing one record per CDR3 protein. The sample includes more than 800,000 distinct CDR3 sequences, around 45% of them seen just once. In germline, CDR1 is SGHTA, CDR2 FQGNSA. The CDR3 runs to 12 residues. This sample is drawn from a study of blood T cells in healthy people across ages.

This TCR came from a woman between 55 and 75 years old in good health. Sequenced: blood. The rearrangement links TRBV7-2 to TRBJ1-1; no definite D call. The chain's CDR3 is CAGSLVGTEAFF. CDR3 in DNA: TGTGCCGGCAGCTTAGTTGGCACTGAAGCTTTCTTT.